This TCR beta chain was captured in a study of shared clonotypes between healthy human individuals. Points on this clone: What it binds is unknown.

V lost 4 bases to trimming and J lost 4 bases; unmatched junction nucleotides: 12. There are 17 residues in the CDR3. Germline V lookup: CDR1 LGHNA, CDR2 YSLEER. Generated by immunoSEQ multiplex PCR, the TCRdb table keeps only in-frame clones and is missing some. In the table there are roughly 850,000 clones, about 96% of which are singletons. Naive CD8 cells comprised CD45RO-negative, CCR7-positively selected cells, excluding terminally differentiated effector memory CD45RA+ cells. The donor cohort consisted entirely of Caucasian adults residing in Nashville, Tennessee. Notes on the study in general: The naive CD4 repertoires of a few donors were compared, and around 4.9% of clonotypes were shared. Larger estimated richness was generally recorded for naive subsets relative to memory subsets.

Sequenced input: naive CD8+ T cells sorted from blood. This sequence joins TRBV4-3 and TRBJ2-1; 8 bases are shared with TRBD2. This receptor was identified in a man aged 25-45 years in good health. Written as DNA, the CDR3 is TGCGCCAGCAGCCCCTCCCTGACGGGAGGGTTATACAATGAGCAGTTCTTC. Translating gives CASSPSLTGGLYNEQFF.